Below, one T cell receptor (beta chain) is given with its context. What antigen it recognizes has not been identified. No much larger clone is present one base from it, and per-base qualities are unavailable. The CDR3 regions of human TCRbeta chains were analyzed by immunosequencing. On the study's bioinformatics: TCRs in the repertoires were compared against a reference library of SARS-CoV-2-specific TCRs that had been generated with the MIRA antigen-specificity platform. Breadth meant the fraction of unique TCRs that were SARS-CoV-2-associated, whereas depth meant the fraction of total T cells that were SARS-CoV-2-associated. Each spike-specific TCR was assigned to its reactive spike region and to a CD4 or CD8 class using the MIRA data. Log10-transformed breadth and depth values were compared by one-way ANOVA with Sidak's multiple comparisons tests. TCRdb mirrors the immuneACCESS table, restricted to in-frame sequences. Some clones are absent from its copies; in checked studies, under half trace to an unresolved V gene, and the reason for the others is unknown. For V, J and clone size, that table is used; D and trimming come from the DNA. Here the sample has some 150,000 clones; around 87% occur a single time. Of the sample, 8% to 10% falls within the top ten clones.

Inclusive of the bounding cysteine and phenylalanine, the CDR3 is 16 residues long. Left in the record is the CDR3 DNA by itself, 48 bases read in frame from the first base. In the germline V gene, CDR1 corresponds to MDHEN and CDR2 to SYDVKM. Trimming costs V 4 bases and J 0 bases, and their ends lie 15 bases apart. In the paper's terms, the time point label means: about 28 days (+/-7) after the second vaccine dose. AZD1222 recipients with second doses at about 4 weeks or about 12 weeks were pooled, because spike-specific TCR depth and breadth did not differ between schedules. Vaccinee samples came from UK trials COV001 and COV002, including a single-blind randomized controlled phase 2/3 trial of AZD1222 (ChAdOx1 nCoV-19) in healthy adults. Trial participant PBMC samples were collected at day 0 and day 28 after the second dose for TCRbeta chain sequencing. This sample was included in a study of T cell responses to AZD1222 COVID-19 vaccine (dated by TCRdb to the early 2020s). Looking at the study overall: A total of 230 to 250 trial participants underwent TCR sequencing, of whom 207 had received two doses of AZD1222 and about 25 had received two doses of the MenACWY control vaccine. Enrollment into the trials was organized by age into subgroups of 18-55, 56-69 and 70-plus years, and those subgroups contained around 150, 28 and 57 TCR-sequenced participants, respectively. The investigation overall reported the following: A significant rise in spike-specific TCR breadth and depth was observed after two AZD1222 doses relative to day 0 and relative to MenACWY recipients. Because no day 14 peak-response samples were available, repertoires were characterized only after the peak T cell response. Participants were mostly white British and included more females than males, and it was suggested by the authors that clonal diversity may have been underestimated. The 56-69-year group was small, and its depth increase did not reach significance, likely because of low power. The whole spike protein was spanned by vaccine-associated CD4 TCRs, and dominant responses were seen in regions 160-218 and 743-854. Nearly half of unique spike-specific TCRs reportedly recognized epitopes outside regions mutated in the B.1.351 and B.1.1.7 variants. Conclusions about previously exposed vaccinees were limited because only six AZD1222 recipients were SARS-CoV-2 seropositive at baseline.

The rearranged segments are TRBV28 and TRBJ1-2; perhaps TRBD1 is the D gene, with 5 bases matching. The TCR comes from an adult who received the AZD1222 COVID-19 vaccine. The specimen comprised peripheral blood, sampled 28 days after the second AZD1222 dose. The sequenced DNA is TGTGCCAGCAGTTACAGGAGCCGACTCTCTAACTATGGCTACACCTTC. It codes for CASSYRSRLSNYGYTF.